This T cell receptor beta chain derives from a study of T cell repertoires in cytomegalovirus infection. Background on the study: HLA-B-restricted CMV epitopes that are well studied were used alongside recently identified HLA-C-restricted ones. Study-wide points: Dominating the ex vivo response were HLA-C-restricted CMV-specific TCR beta clonotypes.

In the case of this clonotype: As yet, its antigen is unknown.

From the reads, TCRdb called clonotypes with MiXCR, one entry per CDR3 protein. The sample includes around 800,000 distinct CDR3 sequences, 32% of them seen just once. CDR3 size: 18 residues. The V and J ends lost 0 bases and 1 base, in that order; junction bases with no gene match: 10. The germline gives CDR1 MNHEY, CDR2 SVGAGI. The V gene is TRBV6-5, the J gene TRBJ2-3; 7 bases line up with TRBD1. The source of this sequence is a human donor in good health (CMV status not recorded). Some clones in this sample may be carry-over from other donors' samples. The sequencing used cultured CD8+ T cells from PBMCs, collected from culture after CMV antigen stimulation. CDR3 DNA sequence: TGTGCCAGCAGTTACTCGACCGGACAGGCGGCTGGCACAGATACGCAGTATTTT. As protein: CASSYSTGQAAGTDTQYF.